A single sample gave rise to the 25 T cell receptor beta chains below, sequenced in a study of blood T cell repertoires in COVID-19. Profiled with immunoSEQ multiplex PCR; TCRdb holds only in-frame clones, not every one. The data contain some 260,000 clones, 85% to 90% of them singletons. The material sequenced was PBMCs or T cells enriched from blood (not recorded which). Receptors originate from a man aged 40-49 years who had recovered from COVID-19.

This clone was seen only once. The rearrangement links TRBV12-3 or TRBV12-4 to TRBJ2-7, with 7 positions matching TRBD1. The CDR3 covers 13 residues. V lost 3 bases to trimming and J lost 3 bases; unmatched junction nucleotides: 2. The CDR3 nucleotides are TGTGCCAGCAGTTTCGGGACAGTCTACGAGCAGTACTTC. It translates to CASSFGTVYEQYF.

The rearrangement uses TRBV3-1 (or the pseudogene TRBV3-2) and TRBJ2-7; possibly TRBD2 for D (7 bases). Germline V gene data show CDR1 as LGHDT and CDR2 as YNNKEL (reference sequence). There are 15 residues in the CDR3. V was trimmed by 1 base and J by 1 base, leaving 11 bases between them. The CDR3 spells CASSQGGGESYEQYF. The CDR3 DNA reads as TGTGCCAGCAGCCAAGGGGGGGGCGAATCCTACGAGCAGTACTTC.

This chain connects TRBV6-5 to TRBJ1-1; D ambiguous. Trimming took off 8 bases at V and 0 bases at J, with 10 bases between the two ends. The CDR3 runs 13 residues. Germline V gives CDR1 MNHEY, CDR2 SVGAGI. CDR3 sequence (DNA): TGTGCCAGCGAGGTTAACATGAACACTGAAGCTTTCTTT. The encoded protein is CASEVNMNTEAFF.

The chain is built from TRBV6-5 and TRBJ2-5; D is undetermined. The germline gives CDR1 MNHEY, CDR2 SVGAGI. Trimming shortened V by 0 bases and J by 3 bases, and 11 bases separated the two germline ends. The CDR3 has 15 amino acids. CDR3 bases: TGTGCCAGCAGTTACTCGTTTGGCGGTGAAGAGACCCAGTACTTC. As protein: CASSYSFGGEETQYF.

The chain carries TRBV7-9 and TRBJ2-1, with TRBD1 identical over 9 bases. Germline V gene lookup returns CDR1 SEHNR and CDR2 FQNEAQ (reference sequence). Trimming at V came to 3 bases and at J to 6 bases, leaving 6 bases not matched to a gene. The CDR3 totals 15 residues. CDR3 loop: CASSLGQGGANEQFF. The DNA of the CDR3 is TGTGCCAGCAGCTTGGGACAGGGTGGGGCCAATGAGCAGTTCTTC.

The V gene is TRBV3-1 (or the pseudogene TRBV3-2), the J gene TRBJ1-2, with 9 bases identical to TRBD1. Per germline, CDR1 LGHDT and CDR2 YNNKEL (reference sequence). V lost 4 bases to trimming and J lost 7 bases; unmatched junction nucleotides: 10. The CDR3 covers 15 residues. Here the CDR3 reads CASSPHTGGPAGYTF. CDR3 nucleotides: TGTGCCAGCAGCCCACATACAGGGGGCCCGGCTGGCTACACCTTC.

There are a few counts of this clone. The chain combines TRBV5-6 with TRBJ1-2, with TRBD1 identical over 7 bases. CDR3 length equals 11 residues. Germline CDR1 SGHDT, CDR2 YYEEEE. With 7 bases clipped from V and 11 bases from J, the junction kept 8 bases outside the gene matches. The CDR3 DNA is TGTGCCAGCTCCAGACAGACAGGGTACACCTTC. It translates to CASSRQTGYTF.

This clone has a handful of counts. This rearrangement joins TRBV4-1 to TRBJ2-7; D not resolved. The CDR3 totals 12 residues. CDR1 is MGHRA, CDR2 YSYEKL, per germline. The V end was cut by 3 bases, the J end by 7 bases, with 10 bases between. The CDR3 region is CASSQPSREQYF. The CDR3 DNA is TGCGCCAGCAGCCAGCCGTCGAGGGAGCAGTACTTC.

The DNA of the CDR3 is TGCGCCAGCAAACTAGCGGGAGGTTTTGGGTATGAGCAGTTCTTC. Translated, it gives CASKLAGGFGYEQFF. The chain couples TRBV4-1 to TRBJ2-1; TRBD2 matches at 12 bases. Germline CDR1 reads MGHRA; CDR2 reads YSYEKL. Losses at the gene ends were 7 bases for V and 8 bases for J; bases not matched to a gene: 9. The CDR3 is 15 amino acids.

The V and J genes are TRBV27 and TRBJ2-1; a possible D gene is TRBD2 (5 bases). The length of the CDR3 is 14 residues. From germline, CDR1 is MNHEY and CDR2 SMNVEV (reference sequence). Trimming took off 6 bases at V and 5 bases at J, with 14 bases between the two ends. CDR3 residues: CASSPRLTNNEQFF. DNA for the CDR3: TGTGCCAGCAGCCCCCGACTAACGAACAATGAGCAGTTCTTC.

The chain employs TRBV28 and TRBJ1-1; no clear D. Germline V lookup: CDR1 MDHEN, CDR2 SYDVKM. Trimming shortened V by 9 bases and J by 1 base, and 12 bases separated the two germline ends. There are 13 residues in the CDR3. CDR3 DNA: TGTGCCAGTAAGCCATCATGGAACACTGAAGCTTTCTTT. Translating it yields CASKPSWNTEAFF.

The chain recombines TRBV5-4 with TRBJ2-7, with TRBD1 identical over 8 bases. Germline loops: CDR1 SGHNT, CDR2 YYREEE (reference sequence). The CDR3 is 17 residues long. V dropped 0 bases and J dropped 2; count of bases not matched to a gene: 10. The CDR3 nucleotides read TGTGCCAGCAGCTTGGCAGGACAGGGAAGGGGCACCTACGAGCAGTACTTC. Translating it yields CASSLAGQGRGTYEQYF.

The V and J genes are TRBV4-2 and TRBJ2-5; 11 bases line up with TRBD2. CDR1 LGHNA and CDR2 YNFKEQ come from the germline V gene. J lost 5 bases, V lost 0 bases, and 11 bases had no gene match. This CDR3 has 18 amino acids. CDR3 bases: TGTGCCAGCAGCCAAGAAGGGCTTAGCGGGGGGGCTACGGAGACCCAGTACTTC. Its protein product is CASSQEGLSGGATETQYF.

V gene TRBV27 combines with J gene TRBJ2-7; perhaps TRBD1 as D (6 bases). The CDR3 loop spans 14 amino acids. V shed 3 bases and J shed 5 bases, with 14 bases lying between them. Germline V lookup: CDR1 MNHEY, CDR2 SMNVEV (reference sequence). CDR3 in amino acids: CASSFGQGSNEQYF. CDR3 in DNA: TGTGCCAGCAGTTTCGGGCAGGGGAGCAACGAGCAGTACTTC.

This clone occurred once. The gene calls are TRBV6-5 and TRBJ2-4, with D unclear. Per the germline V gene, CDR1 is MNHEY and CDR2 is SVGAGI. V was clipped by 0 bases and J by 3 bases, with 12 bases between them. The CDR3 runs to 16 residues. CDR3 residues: CASSYSIPDNKNIQYF. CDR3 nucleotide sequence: TGTGCCAGCAGTTACTCCATCCCTGACAACAAAAACATTCAGTACTTC.

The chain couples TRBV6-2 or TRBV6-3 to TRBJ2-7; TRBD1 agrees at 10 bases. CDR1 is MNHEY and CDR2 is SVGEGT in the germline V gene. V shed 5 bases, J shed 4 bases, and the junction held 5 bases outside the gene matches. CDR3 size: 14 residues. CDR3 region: CASSTTGGWYEQYF. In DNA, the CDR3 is TGTGCCAGCAGTACGACAGGGGGCTGGTACGAGCAGTACTTC.

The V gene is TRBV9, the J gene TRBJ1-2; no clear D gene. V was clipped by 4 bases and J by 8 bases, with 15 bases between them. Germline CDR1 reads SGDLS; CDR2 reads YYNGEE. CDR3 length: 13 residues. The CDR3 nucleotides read TGTGCCAGCAGCACTCCACGGATGGGCGGCTACACCTTC. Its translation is CASSTPRMGGYTF.

The CDR3 loop reads CASSDGHPYEQYF. CDR3 nucleotides: TGTGCCAGCAGTGATGGACACCCCTACGAGCAGTACTTC. J is TRBJ2-7 and V is TRBV25-1; TRBD1 might be the D (5 bases). The CDR3 contains 13 residues. CDR1 MGHDK and CDR2 SYGVNS come from the germline V gene. V lost 3 bases and J lost 2, with 8 bases in between.

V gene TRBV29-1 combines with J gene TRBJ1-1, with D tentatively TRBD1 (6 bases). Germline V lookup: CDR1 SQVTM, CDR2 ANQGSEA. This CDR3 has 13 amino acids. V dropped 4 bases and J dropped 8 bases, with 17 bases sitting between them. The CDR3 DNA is TGCAGCGTTGGTCAGGCCCTGGGGGCGGAAGCTTTCTTT. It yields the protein CSVGQALGAEAFF.

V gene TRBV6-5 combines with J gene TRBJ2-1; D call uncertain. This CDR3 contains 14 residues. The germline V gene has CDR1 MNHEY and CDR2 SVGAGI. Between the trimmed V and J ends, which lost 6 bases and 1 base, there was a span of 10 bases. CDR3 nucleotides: TGTGCCAGCAGCATCCGAGAGTCCTACAATGAGCAGTTCTTC. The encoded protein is CASSIRESYNEQFF.

This chain's CDR3 is CASSLLDRYNQPQHF. The CDR3 bases are TGTGCCAGCAGCCTCCTCGACAGGTACAATCAGCCCCAGCATTTT. This chain uses TRBV7-2 with TRBJ1-5, with TRBD1 as a possible D gene (6 bases). Germline V lookup: CDR1 SGHTA, CDR2 FQGNSA. Between the trimmed V and J ends, which lost 5 bases and 3 bases, there was a span of 14 bases. The CDR3 consists of 15 residues.

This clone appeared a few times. The DNA for the CDR3 is TGCGCCAGCAGCAGGGGACAGGGTAATGAAAAACTGTTTTTT. This gives the protein CASSRGQGNEKLFF. V is TRBV5-1 and J is TRBJ1-4; 9 nucleotides align to TRBD1. Germline V gene sequence: CDR1 SGHRS, CDR2 YFSETQ. The CDR3 loop spans 14 amino acids. With V trimmed by 4 bases and J by 4 bases, 2 bases remained unmatched. Filled out from reference TRBV5-1 and TRBJ1-4, the complete variable domain reads KAGVTQTPRYLIKTRGQQVTLSCSPISGHRSVSWYQQTPGQGLQFLFEYFSETQRNKGNFPGRFSGRQFSNSRSEMNVSTLELGDSALYLCASSRGQGNEKLFFGSGTQLSVL.

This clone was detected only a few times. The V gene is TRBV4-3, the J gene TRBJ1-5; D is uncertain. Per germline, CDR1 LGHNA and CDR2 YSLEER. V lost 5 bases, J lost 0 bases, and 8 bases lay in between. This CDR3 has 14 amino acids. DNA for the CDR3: TGCGCCAGCAGCAAACAGAATAGCAATCAGCCCCAGCATTTT. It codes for CASSKQNSNQPQHF.

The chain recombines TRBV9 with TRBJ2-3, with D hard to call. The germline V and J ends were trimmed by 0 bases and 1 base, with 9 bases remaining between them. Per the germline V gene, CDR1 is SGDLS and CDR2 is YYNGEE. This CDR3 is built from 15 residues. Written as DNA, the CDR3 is TGTGCCAGCAGCGTAGGACAATCGCGCACAGATACGCAGTATTTT. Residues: CASSVGQSRTDTQYF.

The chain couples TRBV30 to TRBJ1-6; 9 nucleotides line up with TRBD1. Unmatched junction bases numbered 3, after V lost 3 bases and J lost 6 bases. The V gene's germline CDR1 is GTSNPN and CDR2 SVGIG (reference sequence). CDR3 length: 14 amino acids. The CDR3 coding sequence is TGTGCCTGGAGCCCGGGACAGGGTAATTCACCCCTCCACTTT. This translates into CAWSPGQGNSPLHF.